This section outlines one T cell receptor (beta chain) sequence together with its context. Its target is not known. Sequence data for DNA of cultured CD4+ T cells were generated by the Oncomine TCR Beta short-read assay. TCRdb itself ran the PCR reads through MiXCR, one entry per CDR3 protein. The sample lists 6,000 to 7,000 distinct CDR3 sequences; 74% were seen once. Described treatment: approximately 9-day PBMC culture with coronavirus spike peptide pools or control peptides (ViraFEST assay). This specimen comes from a study of vaccination and CD4 T cells after COVID-19. The CDR3 has 10 residues. Germline loops: CDR1 DFQATT, CDR2 SNEGSKA (reference sequence). Deletions cut 3 bases from V and 3 bases from J, with 2 bases between. General observations from the study: In convalescent patients, a median approximately 90% of reactive clones appeared only post-vaccination.

Source material: CD4+ T cells from blood, cultured in vitro. The sequence came from a human donor who had recovered from COVID-19. The chain uses TRBV20-1 and TRBJ1-2; D uncertain. CDR3 region: CSASYYGYTF. The CDR3 DNA follows: TGCAGTGCTAGTTACTATGGCTACACCTTC.